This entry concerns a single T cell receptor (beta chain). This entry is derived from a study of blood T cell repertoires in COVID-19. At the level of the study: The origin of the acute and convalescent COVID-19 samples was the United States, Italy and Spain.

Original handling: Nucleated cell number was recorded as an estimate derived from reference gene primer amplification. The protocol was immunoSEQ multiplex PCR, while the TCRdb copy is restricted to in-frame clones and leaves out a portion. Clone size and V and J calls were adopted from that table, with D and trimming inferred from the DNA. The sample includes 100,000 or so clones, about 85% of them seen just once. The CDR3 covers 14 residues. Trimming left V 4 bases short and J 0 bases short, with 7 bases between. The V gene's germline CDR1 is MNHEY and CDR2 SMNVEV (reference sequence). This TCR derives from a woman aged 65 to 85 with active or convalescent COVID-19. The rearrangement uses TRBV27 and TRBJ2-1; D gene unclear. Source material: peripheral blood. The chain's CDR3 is CASSSRSSYNEQFF. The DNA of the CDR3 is TGTGCCAGCAGTTCGAGAAGCTCCTACAATGAGCAGTTCTTC.